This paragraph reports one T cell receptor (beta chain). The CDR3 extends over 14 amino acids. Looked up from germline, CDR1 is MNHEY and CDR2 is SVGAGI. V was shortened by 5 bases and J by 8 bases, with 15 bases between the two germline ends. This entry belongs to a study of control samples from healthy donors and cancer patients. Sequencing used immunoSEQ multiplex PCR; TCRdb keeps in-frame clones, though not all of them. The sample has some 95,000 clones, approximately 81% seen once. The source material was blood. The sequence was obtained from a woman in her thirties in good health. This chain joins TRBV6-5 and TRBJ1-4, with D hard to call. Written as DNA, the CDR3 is TGTGCCAGCAGTCCGGGAGGAAAAGGCGAAAAACTGTTTTTT. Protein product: CASSPGGKGEKLFF.